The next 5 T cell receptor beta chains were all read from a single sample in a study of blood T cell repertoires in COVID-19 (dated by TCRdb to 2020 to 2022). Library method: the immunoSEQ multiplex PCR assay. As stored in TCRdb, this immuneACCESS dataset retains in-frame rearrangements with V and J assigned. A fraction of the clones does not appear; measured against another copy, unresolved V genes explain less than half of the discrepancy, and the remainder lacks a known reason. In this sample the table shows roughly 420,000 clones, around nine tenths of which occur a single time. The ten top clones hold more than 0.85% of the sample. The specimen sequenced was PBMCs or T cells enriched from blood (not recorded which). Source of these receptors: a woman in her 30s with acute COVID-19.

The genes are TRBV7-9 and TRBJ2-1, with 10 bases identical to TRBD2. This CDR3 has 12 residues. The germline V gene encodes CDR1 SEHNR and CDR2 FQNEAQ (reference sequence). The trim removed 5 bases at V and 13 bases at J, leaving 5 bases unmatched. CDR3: CASSPSGGSQFF. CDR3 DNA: TGTGCCAGCAGCCCTAGCGGGGGATCACAGTTCTTC.

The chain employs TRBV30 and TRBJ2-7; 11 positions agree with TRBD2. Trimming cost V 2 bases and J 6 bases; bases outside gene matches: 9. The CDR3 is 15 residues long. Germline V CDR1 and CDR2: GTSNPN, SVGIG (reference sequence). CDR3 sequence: CAWSTTVAGGTEQYF. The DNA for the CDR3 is TGTGCCTGGAGTACGACCGTAGCGGGGGGGACCGAGCAGTACTTC.

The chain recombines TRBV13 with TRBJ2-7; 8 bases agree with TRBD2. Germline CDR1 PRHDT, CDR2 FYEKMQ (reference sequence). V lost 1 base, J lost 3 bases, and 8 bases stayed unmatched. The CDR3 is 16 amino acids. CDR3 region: CASSLASGGSDYEQYF. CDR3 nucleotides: TGTGCCAGCAGCTTAGCGTCGGGGGGGTCAGACTACGAGCAGTACTTC.

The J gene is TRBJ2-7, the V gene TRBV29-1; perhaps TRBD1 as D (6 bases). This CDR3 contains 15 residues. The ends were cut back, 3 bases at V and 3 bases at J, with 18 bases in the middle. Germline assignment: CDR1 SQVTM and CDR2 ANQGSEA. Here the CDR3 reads CSVDLWGRSGYEQYF. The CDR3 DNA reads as TGCAGCGTTGATTTATGGGGGCGGTCGGGCTACGAGCAGTACTTC.

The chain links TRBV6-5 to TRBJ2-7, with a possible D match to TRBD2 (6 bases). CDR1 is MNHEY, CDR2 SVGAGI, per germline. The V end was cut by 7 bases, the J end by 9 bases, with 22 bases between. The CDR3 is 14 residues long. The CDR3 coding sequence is TGTGCCAGCACCCTAAGGGCATCTCAGCGGGTGCAGTACTTC. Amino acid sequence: CASTLRASQRVQYF.